A single sample is the source of the 27 T cell receptor beta chains below, sequenced in a study of OX40 agonist ivuxolimab in advanced cancers. Using immunoSEQ multiplex PCR, the repertoire was profiled, and TCRdb retains in-frame clones only, with some absent. The sample contains about 22,000 clones, nearly 90% of which appear only once. Sequenced material: CD4+ or CD8+ T cells sorted from blood, taken in a trial of the OX40 agonist ivuxolimab. Receptors were obtained from an adult with an advanced solid tumor such as melanoma, head and neck, liver or kidney cancer.

The rearrangement joins TRBV7-9 to TRBJ2-5; D not resolved. V lost 6 bases and J lost 4, with 24 bases in between. Germline CDR1 reads SEHNR; CDR2 reads FQNEAQ (reference sequence). The CDR3 totals 17 residues. CDR3 loop: CASSSYRWGPMGETQYF. CDR3 bases: TGTGCCAGCAGTTCTTACCGGTGGGGTCCTATGGGAGAGACCCAGTACTTC.

The chain links TRBV4-3 to TRBJ2-7; TRBD2 matches 9 bases. V shed 1 base, J shed 6 bases, and the junction held 7 bases outside the gene matches. CDR1 is LGHNA, CDR2 YSLEER, per germline. The CDR3 consists of 15 residues. CDR3 loop: CASSQAASGTREQYF. CDR3 DNA sequence: TGCGCCAGCAGCCAAGCGGCTAGCGGGACACGCGAGCAGTACTTC.

Regarding this clone: Other DNA sequences of this sample code for an identical CDR3. The gene calls are TRBV7-8 and TRBJ2-7, with D possibly being TRBD1 (6 bases). V dropped 4 bases and J dropped 0 bases, with 13 bases sitting between them. Germline V CDR1 and CDR2: SGHVS, FQNEAQ. This CDR3 spans 15 amino acids. The DNA of the CDR3 is TGTGCCAGCAGCTCGGCCCTGGACAGCTCCTACGAGCAGTACTTC. Its translation: CASSSALDSSYEQYF. The full variable domain, rest sourced from reference TRBV7-8 and TRBJ2-7, is GAGVSQSPRYKVAKRGQDVALRCDPISGHVSLFWYQQALGQGPEFLTYFQNEAQLDKSGLPSDRFFAERPEGSVSTLKIQRTQQEDSAVYLCASSSALDSSYEQYFGPGTRLTVT.

The rearrangement uses TRBV30 and TRBJ2-1, with 14 bases aligning to TRBD2. The germline V gene encodes CDR1 GTSNPN and CDR2 SVGIG (reference sequence). With V trimmed by 3 bases and J by 5 bases, 6 bases remained unmatched. The CDR3 is made up of 16 amino acids. Here the CDR3 reads CAWSRLAGGPDNEQFF. The CDR3 nucleotides are TGTGCCTGGAGCAGACTAGCGGGAGGGCCAGACAATGAGCAGTTCTTC.

Only a few counts were recorded for this clone. This sequence joins TRBV5-4 and TRBJ2-5, with D tentatively TRBD1 or TRBD2 (5 bases each). The CDR3 runs to 14 residues. The germline V gene encodes CDR1 SGHNT and CDR2 YYREEE (reference sequence). Between the trimmed V and J ends, which lost 0 bases and 5 bases, there was a span of 11 bases. The CDR3 DNA reads TGTGCCAGCAGCTTGGCCTATTGGGGGGAGACCCAGTACTTC. It yields the protein CASSLAYWGETQYF.

The chain has TRBV6-4 and TRBJ2-7, with D perhaps matching TRBD2 (6 bases). Germline assignment: CDR1 MRHNA and CDR2 SNTAGT. This CDR3 comprises 15 residues. The V end was cut by 0 bases, the J end by 2 bases, with 11 bases between. CDR3 nucleotides: TGTGCCAGCAGTGACTCGAGCGGGCCTACCTACGAGCAGTACTTC. Encoded protein: CASSDSSGPTYEQYF.

The rearrangement links TRBV29-1 to TRBJ2-1, with 10 bases fitting TRBD2. The CDR3 runs to 13 residues. Germline values: CDR1 SQVTM, CDR2 ANQGSEA. V shed 6 bases and J 7 bases; nucleotides not matched to a gene: 6. CDR3 coding DNA: TGCAGCGTGCTAGCGGGAGCGTTAAATGAGCAGTTCTTC. Translating gives CSVLAGALNEQFF.

The chain joins TRBV6-1 to TRBJ1-1, with D unclear. Germline V gene sequence: CDR1 MNHNS, CDR2 SASEGT. With 2 bases removed from V and 1 base from J, the gap between germline ends came to 8 bases. The CDR3 length is 14 residues. DNA for the CDR3: TGTGCCAGCAGTGAAACCCCAGGGAACACTGAAGCTTTCTTT. Protein: CASSETPGNTEAFF.

The chain couples TRBV2 to TRBJ2-2; D gene unclear. This CDR3 region has 14 residues. V lost 2 bases and J 1 base, leaving 5 bases between the germline ends. In germline, CDR1 is SNHLY, CDR2 FYNNEI. The CDR3 coding sequence is TGTGCCAGCAGTGAAAACAGGAACACCGGGGAGCTGTTTTTT. Its translation: CASSENRNTGELFF.

The J gene is TRBJ2-1, the V gene TRBV7-2, with D perhaps TRBD2 (5 bases). The CDR3 consists of 16 residues. Germline CDR1 is SGHTA and CDR2 is FQGNSA. Trimming removed 1 base at V and 3 bases at J, with 13 bases between. DNA for the CDR3: TGTGCCAGCAGCTTAGACGGCCTAGCTTTCTACAATGAGCAGTTCTTC. The encoded protein is CASSLDGLAFYNEQFF.

This clone was recorded a few times. The chain combines TRBV9 with TRBJ1-1, with D perhaps matching TRBD1 (6 bases). The CDR3 is made up of 14 amino acids. Germline V CDR1 and CDR2: SGDLS, YYNGEE. Trimming stripped 4 bases from V and 7 bases from J, with 17 bases between. CDR3 in amino acids: CASSPSELDSEAFF. CDR3 nucleotide sequence: TGTGCCAGCAGCCCCTCAGAGCTGGACAGTGAAGCTTTCTTT.

The V call is TRBV15, the J call TRBJ2-3; D not certain. This CDR3 comprises 12 residues. Trimming cost V 0 bases and J 6 bases, with 4 bases left between them. Germline assignment: CDR1 LNHNV and CDR2 YYDKDF (reference sequence). Here the CDR3 reads CATSRDLDTQYF. DNA for the CDR3: TGTGCCACCAGCAGAGATCTGGATACGCAGTATTTT.

V usage is TRBV15 and J usage is TRBJ2-1; D is ambiguous. CDR3 length: 14 residues. Trimming removed 0 bases at V and 4 bases at J, with 7 bases between. Germline V lookup: CDR1 LNHNV, CDR2 YYDKDF (reference sequence). DNA for the CDR3: TGTGCCACCAGCAGAGATAAACTGTACAATGAGCAGTTCTTC. Protein product: CATSRDKLYNEQFF.

V is TRBV7-9 and J is TRBJ2-7; possibly TRBD2 for D (6 bases). The V gene's germline CDR1 is SEHNR and CDR2 FQNEAQ (reference sequence). V dropped 3 bases and J dropped 5 bases, with 14 bases sitting between them. The CDR3 length is 14 residues. CDR3 in amino acids: CASSLAGRVNEQYF. DNA of the CDR3: TGTGCCAGCAGCTTGGCGGGGCGGGTGAACGAGCAGTACTTC.

The V call is TRBV7-7, the J call TRBJ2-7; 7 bases map to TRBD1. Looked up from germline, CDR1 is SSHAT and CDR2 is FNYEAQ (reference sequence). The ends lost 4 bases at V and 2 bases at J; junction bases unmatched: 8. The CDR3 extends over 15 amino acids. Here the CDR3 reads CASSSRDRMTYEQYF. In DNA, the CDR3 is TGTGCCAGCAGCTCCCGGGACAGAATGACCTACGAGCAGTACTTC.

This chain joins TRBV7-6 and TRBJ2-1, with TRBD2 identical over 11 bases. Germline-derived CDR1 and CDR2 are SGHVS and FNYEAQ. After removal of 5 bases from V and 8 bases from J, the junction contained 8 bases not matched to a gene. There are 15 residues in the CDR3. CDR3 sequence reads: CASSTRLAGFHEQFF. The CDR3 nucleotides are TGTGCCAGCAGCACCAGACTAGCGGGATTTCATGAGCAGTTCTTC.

The chain combines TRBV27 with TRBJ2-1, with TRBD1 identical over 7 bases. The CDR3 consists of 14 residues. J was trimmed by 4 bases and V by 5 bases; bases with no gene match: 5. Germline CDR1 MNHEY, CDR2 SMNVEV (reference sequence). CDR3 protein: CASSTTGNYNEQFF. The CDR3 DNA follows: TGTGCCAGCAGTACGACAGGGAATTACAATGAGCAGTTCTTC.

V and J are TRBV4-3 and TRBJ2-2, with 10 bases matching TRBD2. J lost 0 bases, V lost 4 bases, and 2 bases had no gene match. CDR3 length: 16 amino acids. Germline-derived CDR1 and CDR2 are LGHNA and YSLEER. The CDR3 reads CASSPGLATNTGELFF. The CDR3 nucleotides read TGCGCCAGCAGCCCGGGACTAGCGACGAACACCGGGGAGCTGTTTTTT.

V usage is TRBV9 and J usage is TRBJ2-3; D gene ambiguous. In germline, CDR1 is SGDLS, CDR2 YYNGEE. This CDR3 is 11 amino acids long. The germline V and J ends were trimmed by 3 bases and 2 bases, with 1 base remaining between them. The CDR3 here is CASSDTDTQYF. In DNA, the CDR3 is TGTGCCAGCAGCGACACAGATACGCAGTATTTT.

This rearrangement joins TRBV7-6 to TRBJ2-1; D possibly corresponds to TRBD2 (5 bases). Per germline, CDR1 SGHVS and CDR2 FNYEAQ. This CDR3 is built from 15 residues. The V and J ends lost 4 bases and 2 bases respectively, with 12 bases between them. As DNA, the CDR3 is TGTGCCAGCAGCTCTAGCCCCATTCCCTACAATGAGCAGTTCTTC. Its protein is CASSSSPIPYNEQFF.

The CDR3 bases are TGTGCCAGCAGTTATCGTCCGGGACAGGGATTCTACGAGCAGTACTTC. Translated, it gives CASSYRPGQGFYEQYF. The V gene is TRBV27, the J gene TRBJ2-7; TRBD1 agrees at 9 bases. The CDR3 is 16 amino acids. The germline V gene has CDR1 MNHEY and CDR2 SMNVEV (reference sequence). V shed 4 bases, J shed 3 bases, and the junction held 10 bases outside the gene matches.

This chain uses TRBV11-3 with TRBJ2-1; 8 bases line up with TRBD2. V was clipped by 1 base and J by 4 bases; unmatched bases: 15. Germline V gene lookup returns CDR1 SGHNT and CDR2 YENEEA. This CDR3 is 19 amino acids long. The CDR3 sequence is CASSLVGLASRSSYNEQFF. The CDR3 DNA is TGTGCCAGCAGCTTAGTTGGACTAGCCTCACGAAGTTCGTACAATGAGCAGTTCTTC. Together with reference TRBV11-3 and TRBJ2-1, the CDR3 gives the full variable domain: EAGVVQSPRYKIIEKKQPVAFWCNPISGHNTLYWYLQNLGQGPELLIRYENEEAVDDSQLPKDRFSAERLKGVDSTLKIQPAELGDSAVYLCASSLVGLASRSSYNEQFFGPGTRLTVL.

CDR3 DNA sequence: TGTGCCAGCAGCCCGTTTGGGGGCGCCTCCTACGAGCAGTACTTC. Amino acids: CASSPFGGASYEQYF. V gene TRBV7-8 combines with J gene TRBJ2-7; the D gene is possibly TRBD1 (6 bases). Trimming removed 5 bases from V and 0 bases from J, with 14 bases in between. Per germline, CDR1 SGHVS and CDR2 FQNEAQ. The CDR3 length is 15 residues.

This clone is medium-sized by share. The V gene is TRBV7-9, the J gene TRBJ2-7, with a possible D match to TRBD1 (6 bases). Germline V gene sequence: CDR1 SEHNR, CDR2 FQNEAQ (reference sequence). Trimming took off 5 bases at V and 2 bases at J, with 13 bases between the two ends. The CDR3 is 14 amino acids. CDR3 nucleotide sequence: TGTGCCAGCAGCCCTGAAGACAGGCCCTACGAGCAGTACTTC. Its protein is CASSPEDRPYEQYF.

The chain links TRBV27 to TRBJ2-5; 7 bases fit TRBD2. V shed 0 bases and J 11 bases; nucleotides not matched to a gene: 3. CDR1 is MNHEY and CDR2 is SMNVEV in the germline V gene (reference sequence). CDR3 length equals 12 residues. Here the CDR3 DNA reads TGTGCCAGCAGTTTATCAGGGAGGGAGCAGTACTTC. The encoded protein is CASSLSGREQYF.

This chain links TRBV19 with TRBJ2-1, with 10 bases matching TRBD2. The CDR3 is 16 amino acids. Germline lookup yields CDR1 LNHDA and CDR2 SQIVND (reference sequence). V was clipped by 3 bases and J by 3 bases; unmatched bases: 5. The CDR3 nucleotides are TGTGCCAGTAGTATGCGGACTAGCGGATACTACAATGAGCAGTTCTTC. Protein: CASSMRTSGYYNEQFF.

This clone was seen more than once but under ten times. The V and J genes are TRBV4-3 and TRBJ2-7; D remains ambiguous. The CDR3 sequence is 16 residues long. The germline gives CDR1 LGHNA, CDR2 YSLEER. Trimming cost V 0 bases and J 2 bases, with 14 bases left between them. The CDR3 DNA sequence: TGCGCCAGCAGCCAAGAGGTAGCCAGCGATGCCTACGAGCAGTACTTC. It encodes CASSQEVASDAYEQYF.